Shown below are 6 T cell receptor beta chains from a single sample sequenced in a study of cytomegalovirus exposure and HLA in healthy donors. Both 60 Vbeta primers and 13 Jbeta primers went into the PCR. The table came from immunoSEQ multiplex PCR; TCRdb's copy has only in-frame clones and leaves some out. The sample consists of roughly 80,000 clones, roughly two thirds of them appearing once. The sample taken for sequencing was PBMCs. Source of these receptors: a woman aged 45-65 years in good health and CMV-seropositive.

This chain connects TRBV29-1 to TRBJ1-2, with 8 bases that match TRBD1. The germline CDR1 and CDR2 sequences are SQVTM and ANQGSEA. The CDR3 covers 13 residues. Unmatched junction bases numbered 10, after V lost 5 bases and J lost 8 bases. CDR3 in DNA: TGCAGCGTTTTGACAGGGGCCGGGGAGGGCTACACCTTC. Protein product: CSVLTGAGEGYTF. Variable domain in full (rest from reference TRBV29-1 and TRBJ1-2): SAVISQKPSRDICQRGTSLTIQCQVDSQVTMMFWYRQQPGQSLTLIATANQGSEATYESGFVIDKFPISRPNLTFSTLTVSNMSPEDSSIYLCSVLTGAGEGYTFGSGTRLTVV.

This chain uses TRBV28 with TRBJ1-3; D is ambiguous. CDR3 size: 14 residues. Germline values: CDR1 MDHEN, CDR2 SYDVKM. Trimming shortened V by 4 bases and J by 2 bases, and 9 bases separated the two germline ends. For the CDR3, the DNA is TGTGCCAGCAGTTCGACGGAGACTGGAAACACCATATATTTT. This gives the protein CASSSTETGNTIYF.

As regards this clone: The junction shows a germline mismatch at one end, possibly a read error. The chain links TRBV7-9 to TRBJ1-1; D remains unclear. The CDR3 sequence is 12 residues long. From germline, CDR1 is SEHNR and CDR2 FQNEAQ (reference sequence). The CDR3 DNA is TGTTCCAGCAGCCGTGGCGGGACTGAAGCTTTCTTT. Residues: CSSSRGGTEAFF. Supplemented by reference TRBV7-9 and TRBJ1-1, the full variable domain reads DTGVSQNPRHKITKRGQNVTFRCDPISEHNRLYWYRQTLGQGPEFLTYFQNEAQLEKSRLLSDRFSAERPKGSFSTLEIQRTEQGDSAMYLCSSSRGGTEAFFGQGTRLTVV.

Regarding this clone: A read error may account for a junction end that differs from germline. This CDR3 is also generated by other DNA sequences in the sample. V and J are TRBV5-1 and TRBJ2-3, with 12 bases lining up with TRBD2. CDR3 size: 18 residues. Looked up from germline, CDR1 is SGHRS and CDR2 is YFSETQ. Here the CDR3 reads CASSLTSGGSSSTDTQYF. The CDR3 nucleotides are TGCGCTAGCAGCTTGACTAGCGGGGGCTCCTCTAGCACAGATACGCAGTATTTT.

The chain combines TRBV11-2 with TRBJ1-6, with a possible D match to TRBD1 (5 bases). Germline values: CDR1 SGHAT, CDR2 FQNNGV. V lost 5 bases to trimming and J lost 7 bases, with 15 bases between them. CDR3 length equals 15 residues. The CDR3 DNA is TGTGCCAGCAGCCCAGGGTTCCACCTAAATTCACCCCTCCACTTT. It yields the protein CASSPGFHLNSPLHF.

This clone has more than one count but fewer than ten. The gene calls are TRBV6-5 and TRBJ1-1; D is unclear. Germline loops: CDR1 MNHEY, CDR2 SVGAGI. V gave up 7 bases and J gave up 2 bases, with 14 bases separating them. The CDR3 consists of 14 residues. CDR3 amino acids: CASTGLGINTEAFF. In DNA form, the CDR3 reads TGTGCCAGCACGGGGTTAGGGATTAACACTGAAGCTTTCTTT.